A single sample is the source of the 5 T cell receptor beta chains below, sequenced in a study of cytomegalovirus exposure and HLA in healthy donors (dated by TCRdb to about 2017). Libraries were made using the immunoSEQ multiplex PCR assay. A mixture of 60 forward primers for TCR Vbeta segments and 13 reverse primers for TCR Jbeta segments was used in the multiplex PCR. TCRdb holds this immuneACCESS table with in-frame rearrangements only. Some clones are missing; in checked studies, unresolved V genes explain under half, and the rest has no known cause. This sample gives 200,000 or so clones in total; roughly 80% of them show up just once. Jointly, the top ten make up 15% of the sample. Sequencing used PBMCs. The receptors shown here come from a man between 40 and 49 years old in good health and CMV-seronegative.

The chain has TRBV25-1 and TRBJ1-1, with D perhaps TRBD1 (5 bases). V was pared by 6 bases and J by 3 bases, with 8 bases between. The CDR3 totals 12 residues. Per germline, CDR1 MGHDK and CDR2 SYGVNS. CDR3 sequence: CASRTRDTEAFF. In DNA form, the CDR3 reads TGTGCCAGCAGAACCAGGGACACTGAAGCTTTCTTT.

The chain recombines TRBV20-1 with TRBJ1-1; no clear D gene. Deletions cut 5 bases from V and 11 bases from J, with 6 bases between. Germline V lookup: CDR1 DFQATT, CDR2 SNEGSKA (reference sequence). The CDR3 runs 8 residues. CDR3 in amino acids: CSAQRAFF. The DNA for the CDR3 is TGCAGTGCTCAGAGGGCTTTCTTT.

J is TRBJ2-5 and V is TRBV5-8; 10 bases are shared with TRBD1. Germline CDR1 is SGHTS and CDR2 is YDEGEE. The ends lost 0 bases at V and 2 bases at J; junction bases unmatched: 1. This CDR3 contains 15 residues. Here the CDR3 reads CASSLVDRGQETQYF. The DNA for the CDR3 is TGTGCCAGCAGCTTGGTGGACAGGGGGCAAGAGACCCAGTACTTC.

V and J are TRBV30 and TRBJ1-5, with no clear D. Germline CDR1 and CDR2: GTSNPN and SVGIG (reference sequence). The CDR3 runs to 17 residues. The germline V and J ends were trimmed by 2 bases and 0 bases, with 17 bases remaining between them. The CDR3 sequence: CAWSKMSGLNSNQPQHF. The DNA of the CDR3 is TGTGCCTGGAGTAAGATGAGTGGGCTTAATAGCAATCAGCCCCAGCATTTT.

The rearrangement uses TRBV5-6 and TRBJ1-1; weak D call: TRBD1 (5 bases). With 2 bases removed from V and 5 bases from J, the gap between germline ends came to 10 bases. The CDR3 extends over 13 amino acids. CDR1 and CDR2 from the germline V gene are SGHDT and YYEEEE. The chain's CDR3 is CASSFREATEAFF. The CDR3 DNA sequence: TGTGCCAGCAGCTTCAGGGAGGCGACTGAAGCTTTCTTT.